The source of this T cell receptor (beta chain) is a study of T cell responses to AZD1222 COVID-19 vaccine. Regarding the study as a whole: Donors skewed white British and female; clonal diversity was possibly underestimated. Mapped onto spike, vaccine-associated CD4 TCRs spanned it and were dominant at 160-218 and 743-854.

Libraries were prepared by immunoSEQ multiplex PCR; TCRdb keeps only in-frame clonotypes and omits some of them. The repertoire holds approximately 130,000 clones, roughly 93% seen once, with 3.1% in the top ten. Germline V CDR1 and CDR2: LGHDT, YNNKEL (reference sequence). The CDR3 has 11 amino acids. Trimming shortened V by 1 base and J by 2 bases, and 0 bases separated the two germline ends. In the case of this clone: The antigen is undetermined.

The receptor comes from an adult in good health. The chain combines TRBV3-1 (or the pseudogene TRBV3-2) with TRBJ2-7; D is undetermined. The sample here was peripheral blood, taken on day 0 of AZD1222 vaccination. CDR3 in amino acids: CASSQAYEQYF. The CDR3, as DNA: TGTGCCAGCAGCCAAGCCTACGAGCAGTACTTC.